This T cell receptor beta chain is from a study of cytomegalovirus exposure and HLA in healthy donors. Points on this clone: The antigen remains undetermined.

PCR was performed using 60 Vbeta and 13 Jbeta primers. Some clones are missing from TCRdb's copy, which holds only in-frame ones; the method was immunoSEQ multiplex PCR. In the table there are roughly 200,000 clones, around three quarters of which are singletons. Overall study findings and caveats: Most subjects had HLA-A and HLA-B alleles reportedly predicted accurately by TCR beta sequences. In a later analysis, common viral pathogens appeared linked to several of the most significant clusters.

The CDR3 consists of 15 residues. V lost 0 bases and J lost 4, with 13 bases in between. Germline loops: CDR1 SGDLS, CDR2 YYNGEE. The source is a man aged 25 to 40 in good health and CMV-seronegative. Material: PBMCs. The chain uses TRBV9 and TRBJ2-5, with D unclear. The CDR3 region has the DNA TGTGCCAGCAGCGTAGGGTCCACGGTCGGAGAGACCCAGTACTTC. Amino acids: CASSVGSTVGETQYF.